This T cell receptor beta chain was recovered during a study of T cells expressing NK-cell markers. Background on the study: Each TCR beta repertoire originated in sorted T cells that were CD3+CD56+NKG2C+, CD3+CD56+NKG2C- or CD3+CD56-NKG2C+.

Generation of TCR beta cDNA was performed by 5'RACE template switching incorporating UMIs. TCRdb reprocessed the 5' RACE reads and reports one entry per CDR3 protein, with no DNA. This table lists 500,000 to 700,000 distinct CDR3 sequences. The length of the CDR3 is 13 residues. Germline CDR1 SEHNR, CDR2 FQNEAQ (reference sequence). The genes are TRBV7-9 and TRBJ2-2. The receptor's source is a man between 18 and 29 years old in good health. Sequenced material: blood T cells: a sorted CD56 or NKG2C T cell subset, CD4+ or CD8+ T cells, or bulk PBMC T cells (not recorded which). The CDR3 protein is CASSLQTTGELFF.